The next 26 T cell receptor beta chains were all read from a single sample in a study of radiotherapy plus CTLA-4 blockade in lung cancer. Clones were sequenced by immunoSEQ multiplex PCR, and TCRdb holds only the in-frame ones, with some missing. The sample carries some 92,000 clones, 75% to 85% recorded once. The sequences come from peripheral blood, collected from a patient treated with radiotherapy plus ipilimumab. These receptors all come from a human donor with non-small cell lung cancer who had a partial response to radiotherapy plus ipilimumab.

V gene TRBV6-1 combines with J gene TRBJ2-1; 8 bases are a match to TRBD1. The CDR3 consists of 15 residues. After removal of 3 bases from V and 5 bases from J, the junction contained 6 bases not matched to a gene. Germline-derived CDR1 and CDR2 are MNHNS and SASEGT. CDR3 coding DNA: TGTGCCAGCAGTGAGCGGACAGGGTATGACAATGAGCAGTTCTTC. This gives the protein CASSERTGYDNEQFF.

A single count supports this clone. J is TRBJ1-5 and V is TRBV27, with 7 bases aligning to TRBD1. The J segment lost 3 bases and the V segment lost 5 bases, leaving 10 bases of the junction unmatched. This CDR3 is built from 16 residues. CDR1 is MNHEY and CDR2 is SMNVEV in the germline V gene (reference sequence). CDR3 bases: TGTGCCAGCAGTCCTAGATGGGACAGCCACAATCAGCCCCAGCATTTT. Protein sequence: CASSPRWDSHNQPQHF.

V and J are TRBV5-1 and TRBJ2-1; 13 bases are a match to TRBD2. Germline V CDR1 and CDR2: SGHRS, YFSETQ. The CDR3 covers 16 residues. Unmatched junction bases numbered 7, after V lost 4 bases and J lost 6 bases. The CDR3 DNA follows: TGCGCCAGCAGCCCACTAGCGGGAGGGCCGGGCAATGAGCAGTTCTTC. Protein sequence: CASSPLAGGPGNEQFF.

The CDR3 DNA sequence: TGTGCCAGCAGTTTATCGATTAGCGGGAGGCCCAGCTCCTACGAGCAGTACTTC. It specifies CASSLSISGRPSSYEQYF. The chain has TRBV27 and TRBJ2-7; 10 bases line up with TRBD2. The V and J ends lost 0 bases and 0 bases, in that order; junction bases with no gene match: 8. Germline CDR1 reads MNHEY; CDR2 reads SMNVEV (reference sequence). This CDR3 has 18 residues.

The chain has TRBV14 and TRBJ1-3; D gene ambiguous. V was trimmed by 0 bases and J by 3 bases, leaving 9 bases between them. In germline, CDR1 is SGHDN, CDR2 FVKESK. This CDR3 comprises 15 residues. The CDR3 bases are TGTGCCAGCAGCCAAGAACCCAGTAATGGAAACACCATATATTTT. Amino acid sequence: CASSQEPSNGNTIYF.

This clone came up a few times. The rearrangement joins TRBV28 to TRBJ2-7, with D tentatively TRBD2 (7 bases). Trimming pared 10 bases from V and 5 bases from J, leaving 15 bases between. Germline assignment: CDR1 MDHEN and CDR2 SYDVKM. The CDR3 has 12 residues. Written as DNA, the CDR3 is TGTGCCACCGGGCGGGGGCCCAACGAGCAGTACTTC. It encodes CATGRGPNEQYF.

This chain links TRBV6-5 with TRBJ2-7, with D possibly matching TRBD2 (5 bases). The CDR3 has 12 residues. V was pared by 11 bases and J by 2 bases, with 13 bases between. The germline V gene encodes CDR1 MNHEY and CDR2 SVGAGI. For the CDR3, the DNA is TGTGCCTCGGGGATAGCCGCCTACGAGCAGTACTTC. This gives the protein CASGIAAYEQYF.

V is TRBV25-1 and J is TRBJ1-3; D not certain. Per the germline V gene, CDR1 is MGHDK and CDR2 is SYGVNS. The CDR3 length is 14 residues. V lost 0 bases and J lost 5, with 8 bases in between. This CDR3 is CASSEYSGRNTIYF. DNA of the CDR3: TGTGCCAGCAGTGAATACAGCGGGAGAAACACCATATATTTT.

The J gene is TRBJ2-2, the V gene TRBV6-1; 8 nucleotides match TRBD2. With 5 bases clipped from V and 1 base from J, the junction kept 3 bases outside the gene matches. The CDR3 consists of 15 residues. Per germline, CDR1 MNHNS and CDR2 SASEGT. Here the CDR3 reads CASSRTSLNTGELFF. CDR3 DNA sequence: TGTGCCAGCAGTCGGACTAGCTTGAACACCGGGGAGCTGTTTTTT.

The V call is TRBV9, the J call TRBJ2-1, with 7 bases that match TRBD2. The CDR3 extends over 13 amino acids. CDR1 and CDR2 (germline): SGDLS, YYNGEE. Germline trimming cut 9 bases from V and 10 bases from J; bases unmatched to any gene: 13. As DNA, the CDR3 is TGTGCCACCGGGGAGGGGCCTGTGGGGGAGCAGTTCTTC. Encoded protein: CATGEGPVGEQFF.

V and J are TRBV15 and TRBJ1-1; TRBD1 might be the D (5 bases). The CDR3 covers 15 residues. The germline V gene has CDR1 LNHNV and CDR2 YYDKDF (reference sequence). The ends were cut back, 5 bases at V and 4 bases at J, with 17 bases in the middle. CDR3 DNA sequence: TGTGCCACCAGCCTCTCCCCAGGGCTCGGCACTGAAGCTTTCTTT. As protein: CATSLSPGLGTEAFF.

The rearrangement uses TRBV13 and TRBJ1-1, with 9 bases identical to TRBD1. The germline V gene has CDR1 PRHDT and CDR2 FYEKMQ (reference sequence). This CDR3 is built from 15 residues. V trimming: 4 bases; J trimming: 4 bases; junction bases outside the gene matches: 7. The CDR3 DNA is TGTGCCAGCAGCTCCGGACAGGGGTGGAGCACTGAAGCTTTCTTT. Translating gives CASSSGQGWSTEAFF.

The chain uses TRBV27 and TRBJ2-1; TRBD1 is a possible D gene (6 bases). This CDR3 has 13 residues. The germline CDR1 and CDR2 sequences are MNHEY and SMNVEV (reference sequence). The V end was cut by 6 bases, the J end by 3 bases, with 9 bases between. CDR3 nucleotide sequence: TGTGCCAGCAGGTCGACAGGCTACAATGAGCAGTTCTTC. This gives the protein CASRSTGYNEQFF.

This clone appeared once. The CDR3 reads CASSGDRSPRGNEQFF. DNA of the CDR3: TGTGCCAGCAGTGGGGACAGGTCGCCTCGCGGCAATGAGCAGTTCTTC. The chain uses TRBV6-1 and TRBJ2-1, with 8 nucleotides matching TRBD1. The V gene's germline CDR1 is MNHNS and CDR2 SASEGT. V lost 4 bases to trimming and J lost 6 bases; unmatched junction nucleotides: 11. The CDR3 is 16 amino acids.

V usage is TRBV28 and J usage is TRBJ1-1; D gene uncertain. Germline V lookup: CDR1 MDHEN, CDR2 SYDVKM. This CDR3 has 14 residues. Trimming cost V 1 base and J 6 bases, with 12 bases left between them. CDR3 DNA sequence: TGTGCCAGCAGTTTATTGGAGGGATTGGCTGAAGCTTTCTTT. Translating it yields CASSLLEGLAEAFF.

The rearrangement joins TRBV27 to TRBJ1-5, with 7 bases aligning to TRBD1. The CDR3 contains 13 residues. With V trimmed by 6 bases and J by 6 bases, 5 bases remained unmatched. CDR1 MNHEY and CDR2 SMNVEV come from the germline V gene (reference sequence). CDR3 nucleotide sequence: TGTGCCAGCAGGACAGGGAACGGTCAGCCCCAGCATTTT. This codes for CASRTGNGQPQHF.

The V and J genes are TRBV9 and TRBJ2-1; 8 bases line up with TRBD2. Germline values: CDR1 SGDLS, CDR2 YYNGEE. This CDR3 has 15 amino acids. Unmatched junction bases numbered 10, after V lost 3 bases and J lost 8 bases. The CDR3 region has the DNA TGTGCCAGCAGCGCTAACGGACTAGCCGGGGATGAGCAGTTCTTC. This translates into CASSANGLAGDEQFF.

J is TRBJ2-7 and V is TRBV30; 8 bases match TRBD1. Germline V gene lookup returns CDR1 GTSNPN and CDR2 SVGIG (reference sequence). The CDR3 is made up of 15 amino acids. The V and J ends lost 4 bases and 5 bases, in that order; junction bases with no gene match: 13. CDR3 sequence (DNA): TGTGCCTGGAACCGTGGACAGGGTGGCCTAAACGAGCAGTACTTC. This codes for CAWNRGQGGLNEQYF.

The V and J genes are TRBV28 and TRBJ2-7, with D perhaps TRBD2 (5 bases). This CDR3 is 16 amino acids long. Germline loops: CDR1 MDHEN, CDR2 SYDVKM. V was pared by 7 bases and J by 0 bases, with 19 bases between. CDR3 loop: CASTAGIGQSSYEQYF. The CDR3 bases are TGTGCCAGCACCGCGGGTATCGGTCAGAGCTCCTACGAGCAGTACTTC.

The table lists this clone with a count of one. The chain uses TRBV5-6 and TRBJ2-3, with 10 positions matching TRBD1. The CDR3 sequence is 16 residues long. The J segment lost 0 bases and the V segment lost 4 bases, leaving 5 bases of the junction unmatched. In germline, CDR1 is SGHDT, CDR2 YYEEEE. The CDR3 here is CASSGGTGESTDTQYF. CDR3 bases: TGTGCCAGCAGCGGGGGGACAGGGGAGAGCACAGATACGCAGTATTTT.

Details on this clone: Other nucleotide sequences in the sample specify the same CDR3. The genes are TRBV7-9 and TRBJ2-7; 9 nucleotides align to TRBD1. V lost 0 bases, J lost 6 bases, and 3 bases stayed unmatched. CDR3 size: 14 residues. Per germline, CDR1 SEHNR and CDR2 FQNEAQ (reference sequence). CDR3 sequence (DNA): TGTGCCAGCAGCTTAGCCGGGACAGGGTCCGAGCAGTACTTC. Encoded protein: CASSLAGTGSEQYF.

This chain links TRBV2 with TRBJ2-2, with TRBD2 as a possible D gene (6 bases). The CDR3 spans 15 residues. CDR1 and CDR2 (germline): SNHLY, FYNNEI. With 6 bases removed from V and 4 bases from J, the gap between germline ends came to 15 bases. This chain's CDR3 is CASSSSGVITGELFF. As DNA, the CDR3 is TGTGCCAGCAGCTCGTCGGGAGTAATCACCGGGGAGCTGTTTTTT.

The chain uses TRBV5-1 and TRBJ2-7, with TRBD1 matching over 10 bases. The CDR3 spans 14 residues. Germline CDR1 is SGHRS and CDR2 is YFSETQ. J was trimmed by 5 bases and V by 4 bases; bases with no gene match: 6. In DNA form, the CDR3 reads TGCGCCAGCAGCCGGACAGGGGGTTCCGACGAGCAGTACTTC. Translating gives CASSRTGGSDEQYF. Using reference TRBV5-1 and TRBJ2-7 for the parts outside the CDR3, the full variable domain is KAGVTQTPRYLIKTRGQQVTLSCSPISGHRSVSWYQQTPGQGLQFLFEYFSETQRNKGNFPGRFSGRQFSNSRSEMNVSTLELGDSALYLCASSRTGGSDEQYFGPGTRLTVT.

The chain recombines TRBV9 with TRBJ2-1; 9 nucleotides line up with TRBD2. This CDR3 contains 16 residues. Germline loops: CDR1 SGDLS, CDR2 YYNGEE. V shed 2 bases, J shed 8 bases, and the junction held 11 bases outside the gene matches. The CDR3 spells CASSVSGLADWDEQFF. Here the CDR3 DNA reads TGTGCCAGCAGCGTCTCGGGACTAGCAGACTGGGATGAGCAGTTCTTC.

CDR3 region: CASSSFKANTEAFF. The CDR3 coding sequence is TGTGCCAGCAGCTCCTTTAAAGCGAACACTGAAGCTTTCTTT. The V call is TRBV5-4, the J call TRBJ1-1; D ambiguous. The V and J ends lost 3 bases and 1 base respectively, with 10 bases between them. Germline-derived CDR1 and CDR2 are SGHNT and YYREEE (reference sequence). The CDR3 is 14 amino acids.

V gene TRBV6-5 combines with J gene TRBJ2-1; 7 bases match TRBD1. The V and J ends lost 5 bases and 2 bases, in that order; junction bases with no gene match: 3. This CDR3 is built from 14 residues. Germline lookup yields CDR1 MNHEY and CDR2 SVGAGI. This CDR3 is CASSIQGTYNEQFF. The CDR3 DNA reads TGTGCCAGCAGTATACAGGGGACCTACAATGAGCAGTTCTTC.